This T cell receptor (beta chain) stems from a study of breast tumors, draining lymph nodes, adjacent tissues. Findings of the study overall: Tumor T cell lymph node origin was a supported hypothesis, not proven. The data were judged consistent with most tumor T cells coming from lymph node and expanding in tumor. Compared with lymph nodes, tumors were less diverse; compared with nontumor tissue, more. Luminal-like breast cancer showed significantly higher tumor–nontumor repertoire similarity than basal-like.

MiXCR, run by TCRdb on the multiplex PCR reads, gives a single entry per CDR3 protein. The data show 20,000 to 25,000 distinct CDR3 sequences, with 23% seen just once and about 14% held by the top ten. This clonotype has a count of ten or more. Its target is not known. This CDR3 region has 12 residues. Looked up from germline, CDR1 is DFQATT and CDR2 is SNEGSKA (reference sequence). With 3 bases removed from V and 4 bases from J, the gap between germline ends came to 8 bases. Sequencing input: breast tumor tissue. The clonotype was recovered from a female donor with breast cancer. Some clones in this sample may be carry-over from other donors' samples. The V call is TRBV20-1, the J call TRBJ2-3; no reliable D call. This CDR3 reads CSARARSDTQYF. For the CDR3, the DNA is TGCAGTGCTAGGGCCCGGTCAGATACGCAGTATTTT.